Sequencing of this T cell receptor beta chain was carried out in a study of identical twins. Findings and limits, study-wide: Abundant cord blood beta clonotypes carried fewer insertions; memory repertoires showed none.

Via MiXCR, TCRdb re-called the 5' RACE reads, giving one row per CDR3 protein. There are 690,000 or so distinct CDR3 sequences in the sample; more than 6.5% occur only once, and more than 0.75% lies in the top ten. This clonotype was detected a few times. Its antigen is undetermined. The same specimen was also included in a second study, on yellow fever vaccine responses in identical twins.

The receptor was isolated from a woman between 18 and 30 years old in good health. The sequencing input was PBMCs.

CDR3 in amino acids: CSVGDRSSEAFF. CDR3 nucleotides: TGCAGCGTGGGGGACAGGTCTTCTGAAGCTTTCTTT. V is TRBV29-1 and J is TRBJ1-1, with TRBD1 matching 8 bases. Per germline, CDR1 SQVTM and CDR2 ANQGSEA. J lost 6 bases, V lost 6 bases, and 6 bases had no gene match. The CDR3 length is 12 residues.